This entry is about one T cell receptor (beta chain). This clonotype has just a few counts. Its specific antigen is unknown. There are no base qualities to consult, and no much larger clone falls within one base. This record belongs to a study of CD8 T cells in ankylosing spondylitis (dated by TCRdb to between 2016 and 2019). About the study as a whole: To find TCR variants linked to disease, the study profiled T cell receptor beta repertoires in ankylosing spondylitis patients and healthy donors. Peripheral blood was sampled, and synovial fluid was also collected from ankylosing spondylitis patients. The full study cohort was made up of 25 ankylosing spondylitis patients and about a hundred healthy donors.

CDR1 and CDR2 were assigned from the germline V gene as SGHRS and YFSETQ. V loses 4 bases, J loses 4 bases, and the germline ends lie 12 bases apart. The CDR3 has 13 amino acids, counting the end cysteine and phenylalanine. CDR3 DNA only is kept here, 39 bases in frame from base 1. The paper's findings and limits, for the study overall: The disease-linked clones had a CD8+ phenotype and were found at relatively low frequencies in peripheral blood. According to the report, matched synovial fluid samples from ankylosing spondylitis patients were significantly enriched for the disease-linked clones. A TCR beta motif of about 8 highly homologous amino acid variants appeared characteristic of blood from ankylosing spondylitis patients. Some of the motif variants had been reported before in the synovial fluid and blood of reactive arthritis patients, a finding that suggests common disease-initiation mechanisms.

The sample was run on an Illumina MiSeq. Quantitative 5'-RACE with molecular barcodes was used to prepare TCR beta libraries. The original methods were these. A new computational method based on a probabilistic model of VDJ rearrangement was used to identify disease-linked TCR variants. TCRdb reprocessing: public reads trimmed at Q25 with fastp, clones called with MiXCR, in-frame beta chains kept. Here each entry gathers all rows of one CDR3 protein and keeps the most common genes and DNA. The V and J calls were not made by the authors but by TCRdb's processing. The sample profile shows about 24,000 distinct CDR3 sequences; roughly 13% of them were found once. Of the sample, about 35% falls within the top ten clones.

Sequencing was carried out using blood. Recombination joined TRBV5-1 with TRBJ2-7; a confident D gene designation cannot be given. The source of this sequence is a male donor with ankylosing spondylitis or in good health (not recorded which). The CDR3 sequence is CASSERIGYEQYF. The sequence in DNA is TGCGCCAGCAGCGAAAGAATCGGGTACGAGCAGTACTTC. With the portions outside the CDR3 filled from the reference TRBV5-1 and TRBJ2-7 genes, the complete variable region becomes KAGVTQTPRYLIKTRGQQVTLSCSPISGHRSVSWYQQTPGQGLQFLFEYFSETQRNKGNFPGRFSGRQFSNSRSEMNVSTLELGDSALYLCASSERIGYEQYFGPGTRLTVT.